Each of the 9 T cell receptor beta chains below was sequenced from the same sample in a study of T cell changes during pregnancy in multiple sclerosis. Produced via immunoSEQ multiplex PCR; TCRdb's table is partial and in-frame only. The sample lists about 50,000 clones, 90% to 95% occurring once. The sequencing here drew on CD4+ T cells from peripheral blood mononuclear cells, taken after pregnancy. These TCRs come from a female donor with multiple sclerosis, enrolled in a pregnancy study.

The chain uses TRBV27 and TRBJ1-5; 7 nucleotides align to TRBD1. CDR3 length equals 15 residues. V dropped 6 bases and J dropped 0; count of bases not matched to a gene: 5. CDR1 is MNHEY, CDR2 SMNVEV, per germline (reference sequence). The CDR3: CASSRSGGSNQPQHF. The CDR3, as DNA: TGTGCCAGCAGCCGATCAGGGGGTAGCAATCAGCCCCAGCATTTT.

Written as DNA, the CDR3 is TGCGCCAGCAGCTTGGGACAGGGGTCAAACATTCAGTACTTC. As protein: CASSLGQGSNIQYF. The V call is TRBV5-1, the J call TRBJ2-4; 8 bases are a match to TRBD1. The CDR3 has 14 amino acids. In germline, CDR1 is SGHRS, CDR2 YFSETQ. Trimming cost V 0 bases and J 6 bases; bases outside gene matches: 2. The full variable domain, in which reference TRBV5-1 and TRBJ2-4 provide the parts outside the CDR3, is KAGVTQTPRYLIKTRGQQVTLSCSPISGHRSVSWYQQTPGQGLQFLFEYFSETQRNKGNFPGRFSGRQFSNSRSEMNVSTLELGDSALYLCASSLGQGSNIQYFGAGTRLSVL.

CDR3 region: CASSLTASVDEQFF. The DNA for the CDR3 is TGCGCCAGCAGCTTAACGGCTAGTGTCGATGAGCAGTTCTTC. V usage is TRBV5-1 and J usage is TRBJ2-1; D is ambiguous. This CDR3 contains 14 residues. V was shortened by 2 bases and J by 8 bases, with 14 bases between the two germline ends. From germline, CDR1 is SGHRS and CDR2 YFSETQ.

The V and J genes are TRBV6-1 and TRBJ1-2; perhaps TRBD1 as D (6 bases). The CDR3 loop spans 13 amino acids. Germline V gene lookup returns CDR1 MNHNS and CDR2 SASEGT. Trimming removed 2 bases from V and 5 bases from J, with 9 bases in between. The CDR3 DNA sequence: TGTGCCAGCAGTGAACCAGGGGTTTATGGCTACACCTTC. Its protein product is CASSEPGVYGYTF.

A remark on this clone: Distinct nucleotide sequences in the sample also encode this CDR3. V usage is TRBV6-1 and J usage is TRBJ1-5; D not certain. V shed 0 bases and J shed 3 bases, with 9 bases lying between them. The CDR3 has 15 residues. Germline V gives CDR1 MNHNS, CDR2 SASEGT. The CDR3 region is CASSEAGGSNQPQHF. As DNA, the CDR3 is TGTGCCAGCAGTGAAGCTGGAGGTTCCAATCAGCCCCAGCATTTT.

In its sample, this clone was seen a few times. J is TRBJ2-3 and V is TRBV23-1; 11 bases are shared with TRBD2. TRBV23-1 belongs to the ORF category, with a function that is uncertain. The CDR3 contains 15 residues. J was trimmed by 5 bases and V by 8 bases; bases with no gene match: 9. In nucleotides, the CDR3 is TGCGCCAGCCGAACGCGGACTAGCGGGCGAGATACGCAGTATTTT. Translated: CASRTRTSGRDTQYF.

This chain links TRBV19 with TRBJ1-1; 7 bases agree with TRBD1. The germline V gene encodes CDR1 LNHDA and CDR2 SQIVND (reference sequence). CDR3 length: 12 residues. With 5 bases clipped from V and 7 bases from J, the junction kept 4 bases outside the gene matches. The CDR3 loop reads CASSLRTGEAFF. CDR3 DNA: TGTGCCAGTAGTTTACGGACAGGTGAAGCTTTCTTT.

The V call is TRBV14, the J call TRBJ2-7; weak D call: TRBD1 (5 bases). The length of the CDR3 is 15 residues. Trimming cost V 4 bases and J 2 bases, with 15 bases left between them. Germline V gene sequence: CDR1 SGHDN, CDR2 FVKESK. Here the CDR3 reads CASSPPGRAPYEQYF. DNA for the CDR3: TGTGCCAGCAGCCCTCCTGGCAGGGCCCCCTACGAGCAGTACTTC.

This rearrangement joins TRBV7-2 to TRBJ2-1; 8 bases match TRBD2. The germline gives CDR1 SGHTA, CDR2 FQGNSA. The CDR3 totals 14 residues. The ends lost 7 bases at V and 9 bases at J; junction bases unmatched: 11. DNA of the CDR3: TGTGCCAGCAACCCGAGCGGGAGTATAAGTGAGCAGTTCTTC. Translation gives CASNPSGSISEQFF.